These 31 T cell receptor beta chains were all obtained from the same sample, sequenced in a study of T cells in Graves' hyperthyroidism and ophthalmopathy. The investigators amplified TCR beta CDR3 regions from RNA transcripts. First-round RT-PCR of the TCR CDR3 relied on the HTBI primer set. TCRdb reprocessed the multiplex PCR reads via MiXCR and lists one record per CDR3 protein. The table includes fewer than 650,000 distinct CDR3 sequences, approximately 15% detected once. The sample comprised blood. The source is a woman aged 40 to 50 with Graves' ophthalmopathy.

This clonotype was seen repeatedly, ten times or more. The rearrangement links TRBV28 to TRBJ2-7; possibly TRBD1 for D (5 bases). V lost 3 bases, J lost 4 bases, and 10 bases lay in between. The CDR3 is made up of 13 amino acids. Germline CDR1 MDHEN, CDR2 SYDVKM. The CDR3 loop is CASSFDSGYEQYF. DNA for the CDR3: TGTGCCAGCAGTTTTGACAGTGGGTACGAGCAGTACTTC.

This clonotype was observed at least ten times. This chain joins TRBV5-1 and TRBJ1-2; D uncertain. Germline-derived CDR1 and CDR2 are SGHRS and YFSETQ. V dropped 0 bases and J dropped 4 bases, with 10 bases sitting between them. There are 14 residues in the CDR3. In nucleotides, the CDR3 is TGCGCCAGCAGCTTGGAAGGCCGCCTCTATGGCTACACCTTC. Translation gives CASSLEGRLYGYTF.

This clonotype showed up just a few times. This chain uses TRBV28 with TRBJ2-2, with TRBD2 identical over 11 bases. V trimming: 7 bases; J trimming: 5 bases; junction bases outside the gene matches: 15. Germline CDR1 is MDHEN and CDR2 is SYDVKM. The CDR3 has 18 residues. The CDR3 region has the DNA TGTGCCAGCACCTCAAATAGCGGGAGGGCCCCAGGGACCGGGGAGCTGTTTTTT. Amino acids: CASTSNSGRAPGTGELFF.

The chain has TRBV10-3 and TRBJ2-3, with D perhaps matching TRBD1 (5 bases). This CDR3 contains 12 residues. Germline-derived CDR1 and CDR2 are ENHRY and SYGVKD. V was shortened by 6 bases and J by 4 bases, with 8 bases between the two germline ends. The CDR3 sequence: CAIRDNADTQYF. For the CDR3, the DNA is TGTGCCATCAGGGACAACGCAGATACGCAGTATTTT.

At least ten counts were recorded for this clonotype. The chain is built from TRBV7-8 and TRBJ2-6; no reliable D call. Trimming stripped 0 bases from V and 1 base from J, with 10 bases between. The CDR3 consists of 17 residues. Germline values: CDR1 SGHVS, CDR2 FQNEAQ. For the CDR3, the DNA is TGTGCCAGCAGCTTAGCGGTGGGCGGATCTGGGGCCAACGTCCTGACTTTC. Its translation is CASSLAVGGSGANVLTF.

This clonotype was recorded many times. V is TRBV7-9 and J is TRBJ1-1, with 8 bases identical to TRBD1. V dropped 4 bases and J dropped 5; count of bases not matched to a gene: 6. CDR1 SEHNR and CDR2 FQNEAQ come from the germline V gene (reference sequence). This CDR3 has 14 amino acids. The CDR3, as DNA: TGTGCCAGCAGCTCGCAGGGGGCACATACTGAAGCTTTCTTT. Translated: CASSSQGAHTEAFF.

The chain joins TRBV5-1 to TRBJ2-7; D is unclear. The germline V gene has CDR1 SGHRS and CDR2 YFSETQ. The CDR3 loop spans 14 amino acids. With 3 bases removed from V and 5 bases from J, the gap between germline ends came to 15 bases. The CDR3 DNA reads TGCGCCAGCAGCTGGTCCGGACCGGAAGACGAGCAGTACTTC. Translated: CASSWSGPEDEQYF.

This clonotype was picked up many times. In DNA form, the CDR3 reads TGTGCCAGCAACCCGGGCCTCATTGCCAAAAACATTCAGTACTTC. Its protein is CASNPGLIAKNIQYF. The V and J genes are TRBV28 and TRBJ2-4; D is unclear. This CDR3 is 15 amino acids long. V lost 7 bases and J 1 base, leaving 14 bases between the germline ends. The germline V gene has CDR1 MDHEN and CDR2 SYDVKM.

At least ten counts were recorded for this clonotype. The chain recombines TRBV20-1 with TRBJ2-7; maybe TRBD1 (5 bases). The V end was cut by 3 bases, the J end by 5 bases, with 20 bases between. The CDR3 runs 15 residues. CDR1 is DFQATT and CDR2 is SNEGSKA in the germline V gene (reference sequence). The CDR3 DNA sequence: TGCAGTGCTAGCCCCAGGGTGGGATCCCTCGACGAGCAGTACTTC. Translation: CSASPRVGSLDEQYF.

This clonotype was counted ten times or more. J is TRBJ1-2 and V is TRBV11-3, with D unresolved. The CDR3 consists of 15 residues. The ends were cut back, 5 bases at V and 3 bases at J, with 16 bases in the middle. Germline V CDR1 and CDR2: SGHNT, YENEEA. The CDR3 sequence is CASSTTMGIDYGYTF. The DNA for the CDR3 is TGTGCCAGCAGCACGACGATGGGAATTGACTATGGCTACACCTTC.

This clonotype was recorded at least ten times. For the CDR3, the DNA is TGTGCCAGCAGCGAGGGGACAGGGGCCTACGAGCAGTACTTC. Residues: CASSEGTGAYEQYF. This chain links TRBV9 with TRBJ2-7; 10 nucleotides match TRBD1. This CDR3 has 14 amino acids. The ends lost 3 bases at V and 2 bases at J; junction bases unmatched: 2. CDR1 SGDLS and CDR2 YYNGEE come from the germline V gene.

In its sample, this clonotype was seen many times. V and J are TRBV28 and TRBJ2-7, with D perhaps TRBD2 (7 bases). In germline, CDR1 is MDHEN, CDR2 SYDVKM. The CDR3 covers 14 residues. Trimming stripped 3 bases from V and 5 bases from J, with 14 bases between. The CDR3 protein is CASSLWQGRDEQYF. The CDR3 DNA is TGTGCCAGCAGTTTGTGGCAGGGGAGGGACGAGCAGTACTTC.

This clonotype was detected ten times or more. Compared with germline, one end of the junction differs, possibly owing to a read error. This chain connects TRBV5-1 to TRBJ1-5, with D hard to call. The CDR3 is made up of 14 amino acids. Germline lookup yields CDR1 SGHRS and CDR2 YFSETQ. CDR3 sequence reads: CASSLDGGNQPQHF. CDR3 sequence (DNA): TGTGCCAGCAGCTTAGACGGGGGCAATCAGCCCCAGCATTTT. The variable domain in full, completed from reference TRBV5-1 and TRBJ1-5, reads KAGVTQTPRYLIKTRGQQVTLSCSPISGHRSVSWYQQTPGQGLQFLFEYFSETQRNKGNFPGRFSGRQFSNSRSEMNVSTLELGDSALYLCASSLDGGNQPQHFGDGTRLSIL.

The sample holds many counts of this clonotype. The chain couples TRBV7-3 to TRBJ2-2, with a tentative D call TRBD2 (5 bases). The CDR3 has 16 residues. V lost 2 bases, J lost 0 bases, and 10 bases lay in between. Germline V gene lookup returns CDR1 SGHTA and CDR2 FQGTGA. In DNA form, the CDR3 reads TGTGCCAGCAGCTTATATTCCGGGACGAACACCGGGGAGCTGTTTTTT. This sequence encodes CASSLYSGTNTGELFF.

This clonotype occurred many times. This chain links TRBV18 with TRBJ2-7; D unclear. The CDR3 runs 12 residues. Trimming took off 5 bases at V and 4 bases at J, with 9 bases between the two ends. Germline V gene lookup returns CDR1 KGHSH and CDR2 LQKENI. CDR3 coding DNA: TGTGCCAGCTCATGGCAGGAATACGAGCAGTACTTC. Translating it yields CASSWQEYEQYF. Full variable domain (rest looked up from reference TRBV18 and TRBJ2-7): NAGVMQNPRHLVRRRGQEARLRCSPMKGHSHVYWYRQLPEEGLKFMVYLQKENIIDESGMPKERFSAEFPKEGPSILRIQQVVRGDSAAYFCASSWQEYEQYFGPGTRLTVT.

This clonotype was counted at least ten times. This chain links TRBV7-2 with TRBJ2-5; no clear D. Trimming removed 4 bases from V and 5 bases from J, with 11 bases in between. Germline V gives CDR1 SGHTA, CDR2 FQGNSA. There are 13 residues in the CDR3. The CDR3 loop reads CASSSGTKETQYF. The CDR3 DNA follows: TGTGCCAGCAGCTCGGGTACCAAGGAGACCCAGTACTTC.

This chain uses TRBV6-1 with TRBJ2-3; perhaps TRBD1 as D (6 bases). Trimming took 5 bases from V and 2 from J, leaving 23 bases between them. From germline, CDR1 is MNHNS and CDR2 SASEGT. This CDR3 comprises 18 residues. Here the CDR3 reads CASSQGDTGTISTDTQYF. In DNA, the CDR3 is TGTGCCAGCAGTCAAGGGGACACCGGAACAATTTCCACAGATACGCAGTATTTT.

This clonotype has more than one count but fewer than ten. The genes are TRBV9 and TRBJ2-7, with unresolved D. Germline V lookup: CDR1 SGDLS, CDR2 YYNGEE. The CDR3 extends over 17 amino acids. V was trimmed by 4 bases and J by 0 bases, leaving 20 bases between them. The CDR3, as DNA: TGTGCCAGCAGCAAAGGTCCGAGCCCCTATAGCTCCTACGAGCAGTACTTC. Translating gives CASSKGPSPYSSYEQYF.

In this sample, this clonotype turned up many times. The chain carries TRBV7-3 and TRBJ2-5, with 9 bases matching TRBD2. V shed 3 bases, J shed 5 bases, and the junction held 10 bases outside the gene matches. This CDR3 has 16 amino acids. Per germline, CDR1 SGHTA and CDR2 FQGTGA. The DNA of the CDR3 is TGTGCCAGCAGCTTTGTGGCGGGAGGGCCCCGGGAGACCCAGTACTTC. This gives the protein CASSFVAGGPRETQYF.

This clonotype was detected many times. V usage is TRBV20-1 and J usage is TRBJ2-7; possibly TRBD1 for D (6 bases). This CDR3 contains 15 residues. Trimming shortened V by 0 bases and J by 3 bases, and 15 bases separated the two germline ends. Germline loops: CDR1 DFQATT, CDR2 SNEGSKA (reference sequence). The CDR3 spells CSARDVQGGFYEQYF. The CDR3 DNA sequence: TGCAGTGCTAGAGATGTGCAAGGGGGATTCTACGAGCAGTACTTC.

The genes are TRBV27 and TRBJ1-5, with 8 bases fitting TRBD1. Losses at the gene ends were 5 bases for V and 3 bases for J; bases not matched to a gene: 15. Germline CDR1 reads MNHEY; CDR2 reads SMNVEV (reference sequence). CDR3 length: 18 amino acids. CDR3 sequence reads: CASSPLPLDRGLNQPQHF. The CDR3 nucleotides are TGTGCCAGCAGTCCGCTCCCCCTCGACAGGGGTCTCAATCAGCCCCAGCATTTT.

This clonotype has a count of ten or more. This rearrangement joins TRBV11-2 to TRBJ2-7, with TRBD2 identical over 12 bases. This CDR3 contains 17 residues. Germline V gene sequence: CDR1 SGHAT, CDR2 FQNNGV. After removal of 5 bases from V and 6 bases from J, the junction contained 14 bases not matched to a gene. The chain's CDR3 is CASSRRLAGDFAFEQYF. CDR3 bases: TGTGCCAGCAGCAGACGACTAGCGGGAGATTTCGCATTCGAGCAGTACTTC.

This clonotype has a count of ten or more. This chain uses TRBV10-2 with TRBJ2-5; D might be TRBD2 (6 bases). Germline-derived CDR1 and CDR2 are WSHSY and SAAADI. The CDR3 consists of 13 residues. The V end was cut by 7 bases, the J end by 2 bases, with 11 bases between. The chain's CDR3 is CASIPSEQETQYF. The DNA for the CDR3 is TGCGCCAGCATTCCTAGCGAACAAGAGACCCAGTACTTC.

The sample holds many counts of this clonotype. This chain links TRBV19 with TRBJ1-1, with 7 positions matching TRBD1. Per germline, CDR1 LNHDA and CDR2 SQIVND (reference sequence). The CDR3 runs 12 residues. After removal of 1 base from V and 11 bases from J, the junction contained 4 bases not matched to a gene. The CDR3 DNA sequence: TGTGCCAGTAGTATAGCGGGGGACAGCGCTTTCTTT. The encoded protein is CASSIAGDSAFF.

The chain recombines TRBV5-5 with TRBJ1-1, with 8 nucleotides matching TRBD1. The V and J ends lost 6 bases and 1 base, in that order; junction bases with no gene match: 8. The CDR3 consists of 15 residues. Germline V gene data show CDR1 as SGHKS and CDR2 as YYEKEE (reference sequence). CDR3 residues: CASNFRGQGNTEAFF. CDR3 DNA sequence: TGTGCCAGCAACTTCCGTGGACAGGGGAACACTGAAGCTTTCTTT. Looking up the rest from reference TRBV5-5 and TRBJ1-1 gives the full variable domain: DAGVTQSPTHLIKTRGQQVTLRCSPISGHKSVSWYQQVLGQGPQFIFQYYEKEERGRGNFPDRFSARQFPNYSSELNVNALLLGDSALYLCASNFRGQGNTEAFFGQGTRLTVV.

The chain recombines TRBV5-1 with TRBJ2-2, with TRBD1 identical over 12 bases. CDR1 is SGHRS and CDR2 is YFSETQ in the germline V gene. The length of the CDR3 is 16 residues. Trimming took 1 base from V and 7 from J; bases not matched to a gene: 5. CDR3 sequence (DNA): TGCGCCAGCAGCTTGTACCGGGACAGGGGGCACGGGGAGCTGTTTTTT. Its translation is CASSLYRDRGHGELFF.

The V call is TRBV28, the J call TRBJ2-1; 13 bases are shared with TRBD2. The germline V gene encodes CDR1 MDHEN and CDR2 SYDVKM. The ends lost 8 bases at V and 0 bases at J; junction bases unmatched: 10. The CDR3 loop spans 18 amino acids. The CDR3 nucleotides are TGTGCCAGCGGGGGGACTAGCGGGACCCCGAGCTCCTACAATGAGCAGTTCTTC. Protein product: CASGGTSGTPSSYNEQFF.

The gene calls are TRBV18 and TRBJ1-2, with D possibly being TRBD1 (6 bases). Per germline, CDR1 KGHSH and CDR2 LQKENI. This CDR3 has 14 residues. Trimming pared 5 bases from V and 4 bases from J, leaving 14 bases between. The CDR3 loop reads CASSSYRDGYGYTF. CDR3 sequence (DNA): TGTGCCAGCTCATCCTACAGGGACGGCTATGGCTACACCTTC. The full variable domain, with the rest looked up from reference TRBV18 and TRBJ1-2, is NAGVMQNPRHLVRRRGQEARLRCSPMKGHSHVYWYRQLPEEGLKFMVYLQKENIIDESGMPKERFSAEFPKEGPSILRIQQVVRGDSAAYFCASSSYRDGYGYTFGSGTRLTVV.

This clonotype has a count of ten or more. V is TRBV28 and J is TRBJ1-3, with D possibly being TRBD1 (6 bases). Germline V CDR1 and CDR2: MDHEN, SYDVKM. The CDR3 is made up of 17 amino acids. V lost 6 bases, J lost 0 bases, and 18 bases lay in between. For the CDR3, the DNA is TGTGCCAGCAGCTCAGACAGGCGTTACCTCTCTGGAAACACCATATATTTT. Translating it yields CASSSDRRYLSGNTIYF.

In its sample, this clonotype was seen many times. This rearrangement joins TRBV28 to TRBJ1-5; possible D gene TRBD1, 5 bases. Between the trimmed V and J ends, which lost 2 bases and 0 bases, there was a span of 14 bases. CDR3 size: 17 residues. The germline gives CDR1 MDHEN, CDR2 SYDVKM. The DNA of the CDR3 is TGTGCCAGCAGTTTACCCTATGGGGGGTTTAGCAATCAGCCCCAGCATTTT. Encoded protein: CASSLPYGGFSNQPQHF.

This clonotype has ten or more counts. The J gene is TRBJ1-5, the V gene TRBV28; D is uncertain. From germline, CDR1 is MDHEN and CDR2 SYDVKM. The V and J ends lost 4 bases and 8 bases respectively, with 15 bases between them. There are 14 residues in the CDR3. The CDR3 DNA follows: TGTGCCAGCAGTTCGGGCCCCCCGAAGGAGCCCCAGCATTTT. Translation gives CASSSGPPKEPQHF.